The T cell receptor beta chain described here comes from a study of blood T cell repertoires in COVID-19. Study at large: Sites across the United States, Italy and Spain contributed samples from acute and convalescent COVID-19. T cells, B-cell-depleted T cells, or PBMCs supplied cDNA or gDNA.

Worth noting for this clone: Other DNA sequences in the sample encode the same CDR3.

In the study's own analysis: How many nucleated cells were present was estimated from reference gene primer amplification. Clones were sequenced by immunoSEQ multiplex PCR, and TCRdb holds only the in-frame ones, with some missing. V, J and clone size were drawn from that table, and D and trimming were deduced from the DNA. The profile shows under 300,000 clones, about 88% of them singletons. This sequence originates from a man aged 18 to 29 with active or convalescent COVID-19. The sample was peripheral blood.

The DNA for the CDR3 is TGTGCCAGCAGTTTACAGGGGGGCCAGCCCCAGCATTTT. Its translation is CASSLQGGQPQHF. The chain links TRBV12-3 or TRBV12-4 to TRBJ1-5, with 7 positions matching TRBD1. After removal of 2 bases from V and 7 bases from J, the junction contained 2 bases not matched to a gene. The CDR3 covers 13 residues.